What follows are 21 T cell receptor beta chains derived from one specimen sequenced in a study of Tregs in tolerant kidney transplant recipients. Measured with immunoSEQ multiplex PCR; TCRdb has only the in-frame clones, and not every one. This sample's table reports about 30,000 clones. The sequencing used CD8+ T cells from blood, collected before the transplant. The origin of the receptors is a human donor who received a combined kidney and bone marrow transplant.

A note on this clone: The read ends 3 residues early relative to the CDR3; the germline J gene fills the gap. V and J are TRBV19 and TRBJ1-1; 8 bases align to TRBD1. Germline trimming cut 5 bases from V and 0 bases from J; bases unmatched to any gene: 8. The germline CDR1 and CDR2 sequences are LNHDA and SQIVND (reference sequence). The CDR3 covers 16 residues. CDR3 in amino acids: CASSVTGTGMNTEAFF. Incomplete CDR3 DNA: TGTGCCAGTAGTGTAACCGGGACAGGTATGAACACTGAA.

The CDR3 spells CASSIPRGLAGKGEQFF. The part of the CDR3 DNA that was read is TGTGCCAGTAGTATTCCTCGGGGACTAGCGGGAAAGGGTGAG. The chain employs TRBV19 and TRBJ2-1, with 13 bases lining up with TRBD2. The CDR3 end falls 3 residues outside the read, so it is completed with the germline J gene. V lost 3 bases to trimming and J lost 9 bases; unmatched junction nucleotides: 11. The CDR3 has 17 amino acids. Germline CDR1 is LNHDA and CDR2 is SQIVND (reference sequence).

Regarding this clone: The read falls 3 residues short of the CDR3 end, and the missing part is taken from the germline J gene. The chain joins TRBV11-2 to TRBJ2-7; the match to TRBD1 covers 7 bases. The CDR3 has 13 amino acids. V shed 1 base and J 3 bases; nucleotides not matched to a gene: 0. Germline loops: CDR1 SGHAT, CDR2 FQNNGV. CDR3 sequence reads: CASSLGTGYEQYF. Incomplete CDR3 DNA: TGTGCCAGCAGCTTAGGGACAGGCTACGAG.

The CDR3 loop is CASRDRDGYTF. The sequenced CDR3 bases are TGTGCCAGCAGGGACAGGGATGGC. V and J are TRBV6-8 and TRBJ1-2, with 8 bases lining up with TRBD1. From the germline J gene comes the end of the CDR3, since the read stops 3 residues before it. After removal of 6 bases from V and 6 bases from J, the junction contained 0 bases not matched to a gene. Germline-derived CDR1 and CDR2 are MNHGY and SAAAGT. CDR3 length: 11 residues.

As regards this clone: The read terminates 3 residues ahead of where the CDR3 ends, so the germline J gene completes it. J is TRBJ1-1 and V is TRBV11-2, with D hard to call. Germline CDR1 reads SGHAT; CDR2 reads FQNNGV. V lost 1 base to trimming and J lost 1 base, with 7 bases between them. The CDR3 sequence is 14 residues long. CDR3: CASSLGPQNTEAFF. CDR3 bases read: TGTGCCAGCAGCTTAGGGCCGCAGAACACTGAA.

Partial CDR3 DNA: TGCAGTGCTAGGGGCTCGACAGGGGCGCTCTCCTACGAG. Its translation: CSARGSTGALSYE. The whole CDR3 protein reads CSARGSTGALSYEQYF. The V and J genes are TRBV20-1 and TRBJ2-7, with TRBD1 matching over 8 bases. The read falls 3 residues short of the CDR3 end, and the missing part is taken from the germline J gene. The V gene end was trimmed by 3 bases and the J gene end by 0 bases; junction bases not matched to a gene: 10. The V gene's germline CDR1 is DFQATT and CDR2 SNEGSKA (reference sequence). The CDR3 spans 16 residues.

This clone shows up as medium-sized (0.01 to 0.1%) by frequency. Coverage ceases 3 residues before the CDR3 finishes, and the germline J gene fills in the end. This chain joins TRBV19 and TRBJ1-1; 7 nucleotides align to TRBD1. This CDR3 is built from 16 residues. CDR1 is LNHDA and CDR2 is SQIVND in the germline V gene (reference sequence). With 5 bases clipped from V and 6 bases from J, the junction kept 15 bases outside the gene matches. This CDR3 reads CASSLRQGPKAAEAFF. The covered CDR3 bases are TGTGCCAGTAGTTTGAGACAGGGCCCAAAGGCCGCTGAA.

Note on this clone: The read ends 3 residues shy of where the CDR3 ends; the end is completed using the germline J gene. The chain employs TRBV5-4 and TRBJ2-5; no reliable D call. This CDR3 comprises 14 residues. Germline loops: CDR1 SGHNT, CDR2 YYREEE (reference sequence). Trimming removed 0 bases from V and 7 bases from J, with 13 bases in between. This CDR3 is CASSLAGPGGTQYF. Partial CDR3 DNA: TGTGCCAGCAGCTTGGCAGGTCCTGGTGGGACC.

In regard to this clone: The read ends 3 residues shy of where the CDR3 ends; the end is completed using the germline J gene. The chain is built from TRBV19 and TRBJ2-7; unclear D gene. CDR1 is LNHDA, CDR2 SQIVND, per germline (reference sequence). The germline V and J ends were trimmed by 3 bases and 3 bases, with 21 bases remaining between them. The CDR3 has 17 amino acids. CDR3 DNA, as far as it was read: TGTGCCAGTAGTATTGTCTCCACTTTCACTCCTATCTACGAG. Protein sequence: CASSIVSTFTPIYE. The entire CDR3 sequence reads CASSIVSTFTPIYEQYF.

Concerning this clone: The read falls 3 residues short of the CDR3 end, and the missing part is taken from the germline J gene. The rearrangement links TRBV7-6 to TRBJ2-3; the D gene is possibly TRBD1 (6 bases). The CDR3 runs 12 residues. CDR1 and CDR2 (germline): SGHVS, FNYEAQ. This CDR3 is CASSPGTLAQYF. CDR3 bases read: TGTGCCAGCAGCCCCGGGACACTAGCG.

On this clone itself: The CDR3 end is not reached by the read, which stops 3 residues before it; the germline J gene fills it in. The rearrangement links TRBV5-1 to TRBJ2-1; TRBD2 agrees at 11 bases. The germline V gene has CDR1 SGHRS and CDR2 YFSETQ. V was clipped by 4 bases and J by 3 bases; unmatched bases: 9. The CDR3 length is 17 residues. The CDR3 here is CASSLLAGVGGYNEQFF. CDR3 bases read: TGCGCCAGCAGCCTACTAGCGGGAGTGGGAGGCTACAATGAG.

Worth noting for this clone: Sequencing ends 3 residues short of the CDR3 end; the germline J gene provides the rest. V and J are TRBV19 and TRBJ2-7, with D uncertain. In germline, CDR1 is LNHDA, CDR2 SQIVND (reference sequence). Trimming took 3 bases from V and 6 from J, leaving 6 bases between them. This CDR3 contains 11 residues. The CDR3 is CASSISSEQYF. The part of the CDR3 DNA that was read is TGTGCCAGTAGTATTTCGTCCGAG.

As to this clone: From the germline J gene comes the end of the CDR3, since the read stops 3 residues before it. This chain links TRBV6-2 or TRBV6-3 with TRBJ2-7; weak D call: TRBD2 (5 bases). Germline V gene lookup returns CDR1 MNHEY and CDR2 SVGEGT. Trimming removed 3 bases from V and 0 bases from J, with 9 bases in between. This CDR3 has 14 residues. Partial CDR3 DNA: TGTGCCAGCAGTTATCCGGCGGGCTCCTACGAG. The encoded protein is CASSYPAGSYE. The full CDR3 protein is CASSYPAGSYEQYF.

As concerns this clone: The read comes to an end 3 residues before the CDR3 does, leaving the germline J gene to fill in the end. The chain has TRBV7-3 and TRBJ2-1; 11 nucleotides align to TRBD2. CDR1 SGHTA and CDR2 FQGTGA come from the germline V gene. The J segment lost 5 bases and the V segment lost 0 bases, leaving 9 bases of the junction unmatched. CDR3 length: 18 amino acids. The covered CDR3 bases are TGTGCCAGCAGCTTAACGGACCCCTCACTAGCGGGGGACAATGAG. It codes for CASSLTDPSLAGDNE. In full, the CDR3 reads CASSLTDPSLAGDNEQFF. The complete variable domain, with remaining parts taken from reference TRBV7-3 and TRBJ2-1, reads GAGVSQTPSNKVTEKGKYVELRCDPISGHTALYWYRQSLGQGPEFLIYFQGTGAADDSGLPNDRFFAVRPEGSVSTLKIQRTERGDSAVYLCASSLTDPSLAGDNEQFFGPGTRLTVL.

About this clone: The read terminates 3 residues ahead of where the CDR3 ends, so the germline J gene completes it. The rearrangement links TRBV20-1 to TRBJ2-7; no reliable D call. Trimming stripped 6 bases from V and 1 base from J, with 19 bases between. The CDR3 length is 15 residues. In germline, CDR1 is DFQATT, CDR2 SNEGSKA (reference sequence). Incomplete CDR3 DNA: TGCAGTGCGAGAACTGGCCTAGTTCTATCCTACGAG. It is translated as CSARTGLVLSYE. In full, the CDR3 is CSARTGLVLSYEQYF.

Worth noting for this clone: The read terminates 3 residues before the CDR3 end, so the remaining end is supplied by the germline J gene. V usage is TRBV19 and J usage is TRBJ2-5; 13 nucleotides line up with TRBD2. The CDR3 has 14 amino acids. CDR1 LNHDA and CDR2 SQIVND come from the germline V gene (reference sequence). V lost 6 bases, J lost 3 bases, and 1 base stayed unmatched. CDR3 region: CASSGTSGKETQYF. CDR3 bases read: TGTGCCAGTAGCGGGACTAGCGGGAAAGAGACC.

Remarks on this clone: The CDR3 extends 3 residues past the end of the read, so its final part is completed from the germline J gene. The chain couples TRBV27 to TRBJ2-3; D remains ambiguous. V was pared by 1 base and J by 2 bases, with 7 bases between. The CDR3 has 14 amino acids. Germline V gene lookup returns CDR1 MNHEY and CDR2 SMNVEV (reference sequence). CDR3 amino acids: CASSLFRYTDTQYF. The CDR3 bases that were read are TGTGCCAGCAGTTTATTTCGGTACACAGATACG.

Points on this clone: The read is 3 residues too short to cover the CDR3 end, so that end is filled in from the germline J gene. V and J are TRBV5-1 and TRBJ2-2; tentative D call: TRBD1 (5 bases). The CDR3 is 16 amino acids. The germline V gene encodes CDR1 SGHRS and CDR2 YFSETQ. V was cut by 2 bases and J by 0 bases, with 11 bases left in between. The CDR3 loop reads CASSFRAAANTGELFF. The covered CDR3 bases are TGCGCCAGCAGCTTCAGGGCAGCCGCGAACACCGGGGAG.

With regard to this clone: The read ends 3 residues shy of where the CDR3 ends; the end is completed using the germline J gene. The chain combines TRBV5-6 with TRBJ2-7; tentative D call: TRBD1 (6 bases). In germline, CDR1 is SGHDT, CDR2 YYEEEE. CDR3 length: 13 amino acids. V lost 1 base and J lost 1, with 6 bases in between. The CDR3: CASSLTGSYEQYF. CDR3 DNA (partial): TGTGCCAGCAGCTTGACAGGGTCCTACGAG.

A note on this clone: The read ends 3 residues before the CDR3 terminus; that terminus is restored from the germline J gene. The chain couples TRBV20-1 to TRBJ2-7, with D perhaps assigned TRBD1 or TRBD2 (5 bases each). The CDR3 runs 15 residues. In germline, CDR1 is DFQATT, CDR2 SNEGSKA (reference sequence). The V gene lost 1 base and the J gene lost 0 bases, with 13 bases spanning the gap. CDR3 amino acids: CSARARGVPSYEQYF. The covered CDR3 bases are TGCAGTGCTAGAGCCCGAGGGGTCCCCTCCTACGAG.

The CDR3 DNA, read in part, is TGCAGTGCAATCGATAGCGGGAGTTGGTACGAG. Protein sequence: CSAIDSGSWYE. The entire CDR3 is CSAIDSGSWYEQYF. This chain uses TRBV20-1 with TRBJ2-7; TRBD2 agrees at 9 bases. With the read ending 3 residues before the CDR3 end, the germline J gene is used to fill in that end. Germline V gene data show CDR1 as DFQATT and CDR2 as SNEGSKA (reference sequence). Trimming took 6 bases from V and 4 from J; bases not matched to a gene: 10. The CDR3 extends over 14 amino acids.